The 18 T cell receptor beta chains given below trace back to one sample, sequenced in a study of T cell responses to AZD1222 COVID-19 vaccine. The data were produced by immunoSEQ multiplex PCR, yet TCRdb's version contains in-frame clones alone and is incomplete. There are about 180,000 clones in the sample; more than 80% occur only once, and around 2.6% lies in the top ten. The material was peripheral blood, obtained on day 0 of AZD1222 vaccination. The receptor set was obtained from an adult in good health.

The chain combines TRBV10-1 with TRBJ2-7, with 7 bases aligning to TRBD1. With 3 bases clipped from V and 7 bases from J, the junction kept 9 bases outside the gene matches. Looked up from germline, CDR1 is WNHNN and CDR2 is SYGVQD (reference sequence). This CDR3 spans 14 amino acids. The CDR3 loop reads CASSDGTATGEQYF. The CDR3 DNA is TGCGCCAGCAGTGATGGGACAGCGACCGGGGAGCAGTACTTC.

V gene TRBV30 combines with J gene TRBJ2-1, with a possible D match to TRBD1 (5 bases). This CDR3 has 13 amino acids. The germline CDR1 and CDR2 sequences are GTSNPN and SVGIG (reference sequence). The V end lost 4 bases, the J end lost 8 bases, and 15 bases lay between the germline ends. CDR3 in DNA: TGTGCCTGGAATAAGGGGCGAGGCGATGAGCAGTTCTTC. Amino acids: CAWNKGRGDEQFF.

This chain links TRBV12-3 or TRBV12-4 with TRBJ1-1; D ambiguous. V dropped 1 base and J dropped 6 bases, with 9 bases sitting between them. This CDR3 region has 13 residues. Written as DNA, the CDR3 is TGTGCCAGCAGTTTAGTGGGAAGGGCTGAAGCTTTCTTT. Protein: CASSLVGRAEAFF.

In DNA, the CDR3 is TGTGCCAGCAGCGGACAGGGGCGAGATGGCTACACCTTC. It codes for CASSGQGRDGYTF. V and J are TRBV27 and TRBJ1-2, with 9 positions matching TRBD1. V was clipped by 6 bases and J by 6 bases; unmatched bases: 5. Per the germline V gene, CDR1 is MNHEY and CDR2 is SMNVEV (reference sequence). CDR3 size: 13 residues.

This chain links TRBV7-9 with TRBJ2-7; 12 positions agree with TRBD2. Germline values: CDR1 SEHNR, CDR2 FQNEAQ (reference sequence). V shed 1 base and J 4 bases; nucleotides not matched to a gene: 5. The CDR3 is 16 residues long. CDR3: CASSLGLAGDLYEQYF. CDR3 DNA sequence: TGTGCCAGCAGCTTAGGACTAGCGGGAGATCTTTACGAGCAGTACTTC.

V and J are TRBV5-4 and TRBJ2-2; no reliable D call. From germline, CDR1 is SGHNT and CDR2 YYREEE (reference sequence). V was trimmed by 3 bases and J by 8 bases, leaving 8 bases between them. The length of the CDR3 is 12 residues. CDR3 in DNA: TGTGCCAGCAGCTGGAGTTTTGGGGAGCTGTTTTTT. Translated, it gives CASSWSFGELFF.

The chain has TRBV29-1 and TRBJ2-7; TRBD1 aligns across 7 bases. The length of the CDR3 is 12 residues. CDR1 and CDR2 (germline): SQVTM, ANQGSEA. J gave up 2 bases and V 5 bases, and 3 bases lay outside the gene matches. The CDR3 loop reads CSVYGQAYEQYF. The CDR3, as DNA: TGCAGCGTTTATGGACAGGCCTACGAGCAGTACTTC.

This sequence joins TRBV5-6 and TRBJ1-2; a possible D gene is TRBD1 (5 bases). V gave up 0 bases and J gave up 5 bases, with 8 bases separating them. The CDR3 has 13 amino acids. Germline CDR1 is SGHDT and CDR2 is YYEEEE. The DNA of the CDR3 is TGTGCCAGCAGCTTGGCGGGGGAGTATGGCTACACCTTC. Its translation: CASSLAGEYGYTF.

This sequence joins TRBV3-1 (or the pseudogene TRBV3-2) and TRBJ2-7; D assignment may be TRBD1 or TRBD2 (6 bases each). CDR1 and CDR2 (germline): LGHDT, YNNKEL (reference sequence). The CDR3 consists of 13 residues. V was clipped by 8 bases and J by 3 bases, with 14 bases between them. The CDR3 DNA follows: TGTGCCAGCTCCCGGGGGCAGCTCTACGAGCAGTACTTC. Amino acids: CASSRGQLYEQYF.

CDR3 DNA sequence: TGTGCCAGCAGCTTGTGGGGGGGAGATGGAGAGACCCAGTACTTC. Protein: CASSLWGGDGETQYF. The chain uses TRBV5-8 and TRBJ2-5; 7 bases align to TRBD2. With 1 base clipped from V and 4 bases from J, the junction kept 7 bases outside the gene matches. Germline V gives CDR1 SGHTS, CDR2 YDEGEE. The CDR3 consists of 15 residues.

The chain recombines TRBV6-1 with TRBJ1-2; D is unresolved. Trimming removed 2 bases at V and 8 bases at J, with 12 bases between. The CDR3 sequence is 13 residues long. The germline CDR1 and CDR2 sequences are MNHNS and SASEGT. The CDR3 is CASSEYGIPGYTF. The CDR3 bases are TGTGCCAGCAGTGAATATGGGATCCCCGGCTACACCTTC.

This sequence joins TRBV7-8 and TRBJ1-1; 9 nucleotides align to TRBD1. CDR3 length: 16 residues. Germline V gives CDR1 SGHVS, CDR2 FQNEAQ. Losses at the gene ends were 5 bases for V and 0 bases for J; bases not matched to a gene: 7. CDR3 residues: CASSRPGQGLNTEAFF. The CDR3 DNA reads TGTGCCAGCAGCCGGCCGGGACAGGGTTTGAACACTGAAGCTTTCTTT.

The chain couples TRBV29-1 to TRBJ1-1; D is uncertain. The V gene lost 3 bases and the J gene lost 1 base, with 3 bases spanning the gap. The V gene's germline CDR1 is SQVTM and CDR2 ANQGSEA. This CDR3 comprises 11 residues. CDR3 protein: CSVEENTEAFF. The CDR3 nucleotides read TGCAGCGTTGAGGAGAACACTGAAGCTTTCTTT.

The chain is built from TRBV19 and TRBJ1-2; 7 bases match TRBD1. Trimming removed 2 bases from V and 5 bases from J; junction bases left unmatched: 2. The germline V gene encodes CDR1 LNHDA and CDR2 SQIVND (reference sequence). The CDR3 contains 13 residues. The CDR3 loop is CASSIRDSYGYTF. The CDR3 DNA follows: TGTGCCAGTAGTATACGGGACAGTTATGGCTACACCTTC.

V gene TRBV27 combines with J gene TRBJ2-7; possible D gene TRBD2, 5 bases. Germline CDR1 and CDR2: MNHEY and SMNVEV (reference sequence). This CDR3 has 15 residues. Trimming cost V 5 bases and J 0 bases, with 14 bases left between them. The CDR3 is CASSLTLAYSYEQYF. CDR3 DNA sequence: TGTGCCAGCAGTCTTACTCTAGCCTACTCCTACGAGCAGTACTTC.

V gene TRBV5-4 combines with J gene TRBJ2-1, with a weak D call TRBD1 (5 bases). Trimming cost V 0 bases and J 8 bases, with 15 bases left between them. The CDR3 runs to 15 residues. CDR1 and CDR2 (germline): SGHNT, YYREEE (reference sequence). The CDR3 DNA reads TGTGCCAGCAGCTTGGAACAGGCGGCCCCCCATGAGCAGTTCTTC. Protein product: CASSLEQAAPHEQFF.

V and J are TRBV30 and TRBJ1-5, with D unresolved. The CDR3 runs 14 residues. Germline CDR1 reads GTSNPN; CDR2 reads SVGIG (reference sequence). Trimming took off 4 bases at V and 5 bases at J, with 15 bases between the two ends. The CDR3 bases are TGTGCCTGGAAAAATGACGGATGGGATCAGCCCCAGCATTTT. As protein: CAWKNDGWDQPQHF. The whole variable domain, remainder taken from reference TRBV30 and TRBJ1-5, is SQTIHQWPATLVQPVGSPLSLECTVEGTSNPNLYWYRQAAGRGLQLLFYSVGIGQISSEVPQNLSASRPQDRQFILSSKKLLLSDSGFYLCAWKNDGWDQPQHFGDGTRLSIL.

The genes are TRBV13 and TRBJ2-7; 11 nucleotides agree with TRBD2. This CDR3 has 17 residues. V trimming: 5 bases; J trimming: 6 bases; junction bases outside the gene matches: 15. CDR1 is PRHDT and CDR2 is FYEKMQ in the germline V gene (reference sequence). The CDR3 reads CASSTYAGTSGVGEQYF. The CDR3, as DNA: TGTGCCAGCAGCACATATGCGGGGACTAGCGGCGTGGGCGAGCAGTACTTC.